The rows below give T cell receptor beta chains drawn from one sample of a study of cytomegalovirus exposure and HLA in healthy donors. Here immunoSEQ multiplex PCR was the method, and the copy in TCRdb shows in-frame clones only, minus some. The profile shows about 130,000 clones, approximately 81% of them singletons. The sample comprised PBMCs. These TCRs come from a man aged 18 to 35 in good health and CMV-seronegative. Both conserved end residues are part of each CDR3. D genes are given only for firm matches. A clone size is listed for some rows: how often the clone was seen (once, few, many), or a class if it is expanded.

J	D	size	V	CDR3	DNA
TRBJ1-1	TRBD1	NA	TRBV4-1	CASSPGQGAVTEAFF	TGCGCCAGCAGCCCGGGACAGGGGGCTGTCACTGAAGCTTTCTTT
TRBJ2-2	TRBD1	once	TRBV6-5	CASRTGQGGGELFF	TGTGCCAGCAGAACCGGACAGGGCGGAGGGGAGCTGTTTTTT
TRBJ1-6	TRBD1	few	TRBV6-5	CASSGDRDSPLHF	TGTGCCAGCAGTGGGGACAGGGATTCACCCCTCCACTTT
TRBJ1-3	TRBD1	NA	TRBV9	CASSKRIGQGFSGNTIYF	TGTGCCAGCAGCAAACGGATTGGACAGGGCTTCTCTGGAAACACCATATATTTT
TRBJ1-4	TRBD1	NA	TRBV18	CASSRSGTGLSWKLFF	TGTGCCAGCTCTCGATCCGGGACAGGTTTGTCTTGGAAACTGTTTTTT
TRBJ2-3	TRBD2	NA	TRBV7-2	CASSLWSGRTDTQYF	TGTGCCAGCAGCTTATGGAGCGGGAGGACAGATACGCAGTATTTT
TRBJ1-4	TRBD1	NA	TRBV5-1	CASSPGQAATNEKLFF	TGCGCCAGCAGCCCAGGACAGGCCGCAACTAATGAAAAACTGTTTTTT
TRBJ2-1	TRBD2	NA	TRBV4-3	CASSQATVKGTNRNEQFF	TGCGCCAGCAGCCAAGCAACGGTTAAAGGGACTAACAGGAATGAGCAGTTCTTC
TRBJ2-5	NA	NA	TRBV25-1	CASSELLGLETQYF	TGTGCCAGCAGTGAACTCCTAGGATTAGAGACCCAGTACTTC
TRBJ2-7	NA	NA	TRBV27	CASSLTSIYEQYF	TGTGCCAGCAGTTTGACAAGCATCTACGAGCAGTACTTC
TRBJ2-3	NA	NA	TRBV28	CASKRGSGDTQYF	TGTGCCAGCAAAAGGGGGAGTGGAGATACGCAGTATTTT
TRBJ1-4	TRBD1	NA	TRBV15	CATSMDRGGEKLFF	TGTGCCACCAGCATGGACAGGGGTGGGGAAAAACTGTTTTTT
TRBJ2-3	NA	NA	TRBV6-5	CASSYSEEGADTQYF	TGTGCCAGCAGTTACTCGGAAGAGGGGGCAGATACGCAGTATTTT
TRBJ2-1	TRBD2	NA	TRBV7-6	CASSSPPGGSYNEQFF	TGTGCCAGCAGCTCCCCCCCGGGGGGCTCCTACAATGAGCAGTTCTTC
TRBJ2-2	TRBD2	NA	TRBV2	CASSGGESGGPSTGELFF	TGTGCCAGCAGTGGAGGGGAATCGGGAGGGCCCAGCACCGGGGAGCTGTTTTTT
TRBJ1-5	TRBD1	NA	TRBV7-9	CASSPLDRGVQPQHF	TGTGCCAGCAGCCCCCTTGACAGGGGGGTTCAGCCCCAGCATTTT
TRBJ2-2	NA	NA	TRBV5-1	CASSLLANTGELFF	TGCGCCAGCAGCTTACTAGCGAACACCGGGGAGCTGTTTTTT
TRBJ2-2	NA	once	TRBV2	CASSPDSGGTGELFF	TGTGCCAGCTCCCCGGACAGCGGTGGCACCGGGGAGCTGTTTTTT
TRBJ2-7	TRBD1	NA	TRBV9	CASSAGTGDFNEQYF	TGTGCCAGCAGCGCTGGGACAGGGGATTTCAACGAGCAGTACTTC
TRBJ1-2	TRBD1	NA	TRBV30	CAWSVYTGGTGYTF	TGTGCCTGGAGTGTATATACAGGGGGGACGGGCTACACCTTC
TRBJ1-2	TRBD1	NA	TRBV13	CASSANTGGFGYTF	TGTGCCAGCAGCGCAAACACAGGGGGCTTCGGCTACACCTTC
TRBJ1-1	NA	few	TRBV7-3	CASSLFMRAEAFF	TGTGCCAGCAGCTTATTTATGCGGGCAGAAGCTTTCTTT
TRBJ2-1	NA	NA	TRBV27	CASSLFGSPSYNEQFF	TGTGCCAGCAGTTTATTCGGGAGTCCATCCTACAATGAGCAGTTCTTC
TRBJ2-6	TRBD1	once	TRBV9	CASSTRRTGTGANVLTF	TGTGCCAGCAGCACAAGGCGGACAGGGACTGGGGCCAACGTCCTGACTTTC
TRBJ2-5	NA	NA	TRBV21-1	CASSKRAGGEETQYF	TGTGCCAGCAGCAAACGGGCGGGAGGGGAAGAGACCCAGTACTTC
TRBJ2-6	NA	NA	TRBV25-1	CASRLTSSGANVLTF	TGTGCCAGCAGGTTAACGAGCTCTGGGGCCAACGTCCTGACTTTC
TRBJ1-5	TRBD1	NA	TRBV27	CASSLKPPGTELNQPQHF	TGTGCCAGCAGTTTAAAACCCCCCGGGACAGAGCTCAATCAGCCCCAGCATTTT
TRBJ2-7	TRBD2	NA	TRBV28	CASSLSGTWGYEQYF	TGTGCCAGCAGTTTAAGCGGGACTTGGGGGTACGAGCAGTACTTC
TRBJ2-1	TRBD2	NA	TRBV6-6	CASSYARGSSNEQFF	TGTGCCAGCAGTTACGCCCGCGGGAGCAGCAATGAGCAGTTCTTC
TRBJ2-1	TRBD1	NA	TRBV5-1	CASSFARDRGYRDEQFF	TGCGCCAGCAGCTTTGCCCGGGACAGGGGATATCGGGATGAGCAGTTCTTC
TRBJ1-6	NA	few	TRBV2	CASSEAANYNSPLHF	TGTGCCAGCAGTGAAGCAGCAAACTATAATTCACCCCTCCACTTT
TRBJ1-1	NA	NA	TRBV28	CASRSDRWATEAFF	TGTGCCAGCAGGTCAGACAGGTGGGCCACTGAAGCTTTCTTT
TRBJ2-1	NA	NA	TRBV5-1	CASSRAMVAGGMDEQFF	TGCGCCAGCAGCCGGGCTATGGTAGCTGGGGGCATGGATGAGCAGTTCTTC